The clone carrying this T cell receptor beta chain was found a few times. The data originate from a study of blood T cell repertoires in COVID-19. As for the study in general: Researchers got acute and convalescent COVID-19 samples from the United States, Italy and Spain. T cells, B-cell-depleted T cells, or PBMCs supplied cDNA or gDNA.

This CDR3 has 12 amino acids. Trimming took off 6 bases at V and 9 bases at J, with 12 bases between the two ends. CDR1 and CDR2 from the germline V gene are SGHAT and FQNNGV. Followed over time, Seattle patients had been enrolled while infection was active. Original methodology: Amplification of reference gene primers provided the estimated nucleated cell counts. The data were produced by immunoSEQ multiplex PCR, yet TCRdb's version contains in-frame clones alone and is incomplete. V, J and clone size are those of that table, while D and trimming were read from the DNA. Among around 180,000 clones listed, 80% to 90% were seen once.

Sequenced: peripheral blood. The chain has TRBV11-2 and TRBJ2-1; D is possibly TRBD2 (6 bases). The clonotype comes from a woman of 80 years or more with COVID-19, enrolled during active disease. DNA of the CDR3: TGTGCCAGCAGGGAGACAGCGGGTGAGCAGTTCTTC. The encoded protein is CASRETAGEQFF.